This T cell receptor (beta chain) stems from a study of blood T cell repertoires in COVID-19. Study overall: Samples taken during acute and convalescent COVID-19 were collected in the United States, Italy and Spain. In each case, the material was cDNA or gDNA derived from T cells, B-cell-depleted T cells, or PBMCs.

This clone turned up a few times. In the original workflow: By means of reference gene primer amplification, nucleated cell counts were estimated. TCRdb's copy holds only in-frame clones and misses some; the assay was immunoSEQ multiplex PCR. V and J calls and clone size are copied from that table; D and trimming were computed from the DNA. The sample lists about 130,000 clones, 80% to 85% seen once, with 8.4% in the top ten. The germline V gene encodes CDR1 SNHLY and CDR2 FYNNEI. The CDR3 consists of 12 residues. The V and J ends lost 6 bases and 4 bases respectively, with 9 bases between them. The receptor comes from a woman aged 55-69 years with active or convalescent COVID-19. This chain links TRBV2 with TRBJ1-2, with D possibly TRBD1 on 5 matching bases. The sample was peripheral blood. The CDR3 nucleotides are TGTGCCAGCAGGAGGGGAGGCTATGGCTACACCTTC. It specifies CASRRGGYGYTF. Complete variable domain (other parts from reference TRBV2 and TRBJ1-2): EPEVTQTPSHQVTQMGQEVILRCVPISNHLYFYWYRQILGQKVEFLVSFYNNEISEKSEIFDDQFSVERPDGSNFTLKIRSTKLEDSAMYFCASRRGGYGYTFGSGTRLTVV.